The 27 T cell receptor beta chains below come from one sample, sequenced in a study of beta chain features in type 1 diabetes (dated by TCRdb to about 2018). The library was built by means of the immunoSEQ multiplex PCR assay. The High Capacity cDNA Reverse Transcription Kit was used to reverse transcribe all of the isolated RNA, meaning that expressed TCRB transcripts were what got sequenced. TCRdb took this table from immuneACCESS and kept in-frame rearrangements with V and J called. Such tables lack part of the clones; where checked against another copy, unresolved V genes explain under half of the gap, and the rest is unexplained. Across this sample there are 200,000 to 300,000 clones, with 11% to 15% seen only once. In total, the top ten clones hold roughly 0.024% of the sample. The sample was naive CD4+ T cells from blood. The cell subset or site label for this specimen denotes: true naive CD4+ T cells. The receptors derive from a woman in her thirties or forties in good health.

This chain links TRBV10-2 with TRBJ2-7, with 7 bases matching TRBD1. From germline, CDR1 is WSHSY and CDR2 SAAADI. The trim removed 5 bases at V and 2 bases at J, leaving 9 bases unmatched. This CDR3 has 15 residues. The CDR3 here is CASSPIGTVAYEQYF. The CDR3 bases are TGCGCCAGCAGTCCGATAGGGACAGTTGCCTACGAGCAGTACTTC.

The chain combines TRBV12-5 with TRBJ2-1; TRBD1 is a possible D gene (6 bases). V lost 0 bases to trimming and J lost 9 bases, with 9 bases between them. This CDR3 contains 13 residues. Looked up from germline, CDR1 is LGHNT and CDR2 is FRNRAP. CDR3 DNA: TGTGCTAGTGGTTTGGTACAGGGTGGTGAGCAGTTCTTC. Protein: CASGLVQGGEQFF.

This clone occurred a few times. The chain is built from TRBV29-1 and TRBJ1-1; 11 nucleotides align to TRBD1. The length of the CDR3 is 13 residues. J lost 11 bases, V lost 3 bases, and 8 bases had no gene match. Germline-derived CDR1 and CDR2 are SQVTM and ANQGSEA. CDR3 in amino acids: CSVDRDRGRYAFF. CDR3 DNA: TGCAGCGTTGATCGGGACAGGGGGAGGTATGCTTTCTTT.

CDR3 DNA sequence: TGTGCCAGCAGCTTCCGGAGCTCCTACAATGAGCAGTTCTTC. It translates to CASSFRSSYNEQFF. V gene TRBV7-6 combines with J gene TRBJ2-1; D is ambiguous. Germline V CDR1 and CDR2: SGHVS, FNYEAQ. Trimming removed 3 bases at V and 0 bases at J, with 6 bases between. The length of the CDR3 is 14 residues.

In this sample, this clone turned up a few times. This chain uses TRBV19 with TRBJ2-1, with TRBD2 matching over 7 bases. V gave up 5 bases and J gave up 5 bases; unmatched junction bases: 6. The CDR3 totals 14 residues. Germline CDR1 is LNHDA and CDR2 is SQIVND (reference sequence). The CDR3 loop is CASSFLAENNEQFF. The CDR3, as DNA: TGTGCCAGTAGTTTTCTAGCGGAAAACAATGAGCAGTTCTTC.

The DNA for the CDR3 is TGTGCCAGCAGCCCAGCTGACAGGTCCCTCCACTTT. This translates into CASSPADRSLHF. This chain links TRBV5-4 with TRBJ1-6, with a weak D call TRBD1 (6 bases). V shed 4 bases and J shed 14 bases, with 13 bases lying between them. Germline CDR1 is SGHNT and CDR2 is YYREEE (reference sequence). This CDR3 has 12 amino acids.

CDR3: CASSSLRADTQYF. The CDR3 DNA reads as TGTGCCAGCAGCAGCCTCAGGGCAGATACGCAGTATTTT. V usage is TRBV25-1 and J usage is TRBJ2-3, with D possibly TRBD1 on 5 matching bases. CDR3 length: 13 amino acids. Deletions cut 6 bases from V and 4 bases from J, with 11 bases between. Germline loops: CDR1 MGHDK, CDR2 SYGVNS. The entire variable domain, with the rest obtained from reference TRBV25-1 and TRBJ2-3, is as follows: EADIYQTPRYLVIGTGKKITLECSQTMGHDKMYWYQQDPGMELHLIHYSYGVNSTEKGDLSSESTVSRIRTEHFPLTLESARPSHTSQYLCASSSLRADTQYFGPGTRLTVL.

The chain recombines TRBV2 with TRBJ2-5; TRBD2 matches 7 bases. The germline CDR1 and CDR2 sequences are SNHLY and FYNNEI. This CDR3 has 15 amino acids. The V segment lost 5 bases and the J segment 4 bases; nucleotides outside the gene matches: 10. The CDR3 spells CASSPLTSVPETQYF. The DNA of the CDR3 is TGTGCCAGCAGTCCTTTAACTAGCGTCCCAGAGACCCAGTACTTC.

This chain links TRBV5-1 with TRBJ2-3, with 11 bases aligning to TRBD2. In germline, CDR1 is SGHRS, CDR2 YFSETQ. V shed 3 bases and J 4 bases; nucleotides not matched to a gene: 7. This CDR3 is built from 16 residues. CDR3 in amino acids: CASSYVSGGAADTQYF. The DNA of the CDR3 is TGCGCCAGCAGCTATGTTAGCGGGGGGGCAGCAGATACGCAGTATTTT. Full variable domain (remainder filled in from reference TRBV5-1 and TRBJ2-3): KAGVTQTPRYLIKTRGQQVTLSCSPISGHRSVSWYQQTPGQGLQFLFEYFSETQRNKGNFPGRFSGRQFSNSRSEMNVSTLELGDSALYLCASSYVSGGAADTQYFGPGTRLTVL.

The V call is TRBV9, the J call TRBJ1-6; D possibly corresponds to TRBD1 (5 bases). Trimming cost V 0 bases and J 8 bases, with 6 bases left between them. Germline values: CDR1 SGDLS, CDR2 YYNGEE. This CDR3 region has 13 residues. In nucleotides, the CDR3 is TGTGCCAGCAGCGTAGTGACAGATTCACCCCTCCACTTT. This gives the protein CASSVVTDSPLHF.

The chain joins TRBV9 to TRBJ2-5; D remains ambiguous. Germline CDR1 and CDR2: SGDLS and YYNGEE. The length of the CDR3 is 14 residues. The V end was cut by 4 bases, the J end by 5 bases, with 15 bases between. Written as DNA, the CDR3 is TGTGCCAGCAGCCCCAGAGCTAGTTATGAGACCCAGTACTTC. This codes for CASSPRASYETQYF.

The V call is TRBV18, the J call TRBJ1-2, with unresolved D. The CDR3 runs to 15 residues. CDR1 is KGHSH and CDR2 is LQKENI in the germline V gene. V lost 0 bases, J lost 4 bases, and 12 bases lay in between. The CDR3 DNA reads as TGTGCCAGCTCACCACCGAATTGGGGAGGCTATGGCTACACCTTC. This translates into CASSPPNWGGYGYTF.

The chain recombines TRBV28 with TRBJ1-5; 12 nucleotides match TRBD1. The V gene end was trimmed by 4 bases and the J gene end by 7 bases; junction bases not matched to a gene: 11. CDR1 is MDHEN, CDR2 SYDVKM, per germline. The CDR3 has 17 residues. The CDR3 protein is CASSSGTGGILPQPQHF. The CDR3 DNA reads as TGTGCCAGCAGTTCGGGGACAGGGGGCATTCTACCCCAGCCCCAGCATTTT. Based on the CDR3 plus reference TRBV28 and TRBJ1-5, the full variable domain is DVKVTQSSRYLVKRTGEKVFLECVQDMDHENMFWYRQDPGLGLRLIYFSYDVKMKEKGDIPEGYSVSREKKERFSLILESASTNQTSMYLCASSSGTGGILPQPQHFGDGTRLSIL.

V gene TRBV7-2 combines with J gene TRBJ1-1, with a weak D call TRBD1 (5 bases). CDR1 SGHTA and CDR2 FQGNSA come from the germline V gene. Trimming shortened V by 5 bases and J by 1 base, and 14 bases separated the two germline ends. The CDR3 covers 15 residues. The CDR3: CASSPRGGTNTEAFF. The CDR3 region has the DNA TGTGCCAGCAGCCCTAGGGGCGGGACGAACACTGAAGCTTTCTTT. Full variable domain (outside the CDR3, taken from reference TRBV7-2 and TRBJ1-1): GAGVSQSPSNKVTEKGKDVELRCDPISGHTALYWYRQSLGQGLEFLIYFQGNSAPDKSGLPSDRFSAERTGGSVSTLTIQRTQQEDSAVYLCASSPRGGTNTEAFFGQGTRLTVV.

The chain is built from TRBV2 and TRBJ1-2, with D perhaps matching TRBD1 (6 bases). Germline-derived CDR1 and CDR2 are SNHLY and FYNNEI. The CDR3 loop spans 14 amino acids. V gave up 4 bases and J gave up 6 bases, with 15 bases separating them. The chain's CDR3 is CASSVTGKGHGYTF. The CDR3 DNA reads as TGTGCCAGCAGTGTTACAGGGAAGGGGCATGGCTACACCTTC.

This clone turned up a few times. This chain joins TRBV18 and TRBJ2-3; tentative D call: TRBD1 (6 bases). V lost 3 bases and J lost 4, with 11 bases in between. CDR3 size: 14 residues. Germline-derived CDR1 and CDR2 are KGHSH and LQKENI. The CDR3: CASSPLDRADTQYF. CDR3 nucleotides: TGTGCCAGCTCACCTTTGGACAGAGCAGATACGCAGTATTTT. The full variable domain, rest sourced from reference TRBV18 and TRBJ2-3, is NAGVMQNPRHLVRRRGQEARLRCSPMKGHSHVYWYRQLPEEGLKFMVYLQKENIIDESGMPKERFSAEFPKEGPSILRIQQVVRGDSAAYFCASSPLDRADTQYFGPGTRLTVL.

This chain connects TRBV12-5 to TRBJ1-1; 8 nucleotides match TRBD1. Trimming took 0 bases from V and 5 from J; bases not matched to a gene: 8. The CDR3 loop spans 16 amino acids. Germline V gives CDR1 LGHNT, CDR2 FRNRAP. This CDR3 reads CASGLVQGALGTEAFF. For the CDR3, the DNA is TGTGCTAGTGGTTTGGTGCAGGGGGCGTTGGGGACTGAAGCTTTCTTT. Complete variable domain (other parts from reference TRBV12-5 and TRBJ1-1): DARVTQTPRHKVTEMGQEVTMRCQPILGHNTVFWYRQTMMQGLELLAYFRNRAPLDDSGMPKDRFSAEMPDATLATLKIQPSEPRDSAVYFCASGLVQGALGTEAFFGQGTRLTVV.

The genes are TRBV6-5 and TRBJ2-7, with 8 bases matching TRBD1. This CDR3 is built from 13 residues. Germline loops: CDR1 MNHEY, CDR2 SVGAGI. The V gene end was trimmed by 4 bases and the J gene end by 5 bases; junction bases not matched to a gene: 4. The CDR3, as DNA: TGTGCCAGCAGTTCCTGGACAGGGAACGAGCAGTACTTC. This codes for CASSSWTGNEQYF.

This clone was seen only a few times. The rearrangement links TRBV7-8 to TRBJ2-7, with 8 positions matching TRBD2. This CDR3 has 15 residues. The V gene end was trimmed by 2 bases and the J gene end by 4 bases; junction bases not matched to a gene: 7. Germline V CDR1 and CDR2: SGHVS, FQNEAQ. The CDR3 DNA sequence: TGTGCCAGCAGCTTATTGGCGGGGGGAGTTTACGAGCAGTACTTC. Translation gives CASSLLAGGVYEQYF.

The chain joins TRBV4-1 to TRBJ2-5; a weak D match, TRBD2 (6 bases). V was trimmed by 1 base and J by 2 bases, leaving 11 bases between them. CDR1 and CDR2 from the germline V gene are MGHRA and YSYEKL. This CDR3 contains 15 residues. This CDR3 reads CASSQVETRQETQYF. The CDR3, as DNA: TGCGCCAGCAGCCAAGTGGAGACTAGGCAAGAGACCCAGTACTTC.

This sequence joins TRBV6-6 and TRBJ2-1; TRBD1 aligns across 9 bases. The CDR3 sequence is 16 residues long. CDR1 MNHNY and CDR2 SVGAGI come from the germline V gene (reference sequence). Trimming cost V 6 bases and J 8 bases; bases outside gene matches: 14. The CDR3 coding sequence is TGTGCCAGCAGAGATACAGGGGGCAATCTTTCCGATGAGCAGTTCTTC. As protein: CASRDTGGNLSDEQFF.

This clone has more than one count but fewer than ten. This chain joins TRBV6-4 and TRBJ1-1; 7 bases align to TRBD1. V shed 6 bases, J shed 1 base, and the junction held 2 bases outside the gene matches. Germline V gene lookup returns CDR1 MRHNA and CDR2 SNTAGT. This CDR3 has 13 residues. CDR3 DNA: TGTGCCAGCAGGACAGGGCAGAACACTGAAGCTTTCTTT. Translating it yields CASRTGQNTEAFF.

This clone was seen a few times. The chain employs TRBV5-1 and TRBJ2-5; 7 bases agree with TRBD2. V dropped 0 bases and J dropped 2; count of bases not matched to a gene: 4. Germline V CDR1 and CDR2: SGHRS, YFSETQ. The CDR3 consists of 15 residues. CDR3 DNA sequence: TGCGCCAGCAGCTTGGCCAGCGGGGAACAAGAGACCCAGTACTTC. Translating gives CASSLASGEQETQYF.

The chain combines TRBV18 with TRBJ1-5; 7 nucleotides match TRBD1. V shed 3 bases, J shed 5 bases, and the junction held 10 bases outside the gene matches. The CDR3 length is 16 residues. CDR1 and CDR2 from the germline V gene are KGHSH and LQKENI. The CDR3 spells CASSPRGQAGDQPQHF. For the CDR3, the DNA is TGTGCCAGCTCACCTCGAGGACAGGCCGGGGATCAGCCCCAGCATTTT.

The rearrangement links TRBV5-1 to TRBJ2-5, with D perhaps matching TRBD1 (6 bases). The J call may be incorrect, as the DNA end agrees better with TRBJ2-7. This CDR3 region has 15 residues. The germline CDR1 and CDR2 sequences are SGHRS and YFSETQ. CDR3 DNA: TGCGCCAGTTCGACAGGTCAGACCAGCTCCTACGAGCAGTACTTC. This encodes CASSTGQTSSYEQYF.

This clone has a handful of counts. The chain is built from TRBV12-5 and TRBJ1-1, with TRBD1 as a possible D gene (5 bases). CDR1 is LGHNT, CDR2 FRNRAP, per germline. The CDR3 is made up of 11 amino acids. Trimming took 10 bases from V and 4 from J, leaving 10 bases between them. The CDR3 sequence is CAIGGGTEAFF. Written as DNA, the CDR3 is TGTGCTATTGGGGGAGGCACTGAAGCTTTCTTT.

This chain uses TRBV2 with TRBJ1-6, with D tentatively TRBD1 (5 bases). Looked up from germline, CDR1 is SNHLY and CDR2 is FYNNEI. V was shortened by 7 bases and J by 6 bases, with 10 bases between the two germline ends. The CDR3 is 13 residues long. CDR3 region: CASNRGSNSPLHF. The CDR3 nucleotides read TGTGCCAGCAACCGGGGGTCTAATTCACCCCTCCACTTT.